These 28 T cell receptor beta chains were all obtained from the same sample, sequenced in a study of CD8+CD57+ T cells in acquired aplastic anemia. Flow cytometry had shown expanded CD8+CD57+ cells in the patients chosen for sequencing. Both TCR beta VDJ combination and CDR3 sequence profiling were carried out. Genomic DNA was the template for this profiling. TCRdb reprocessed the reads via MiXCR and lists one record per CDR3 protein. This table holds 170,000 or so distinct CDR3 sequences, around 63% found once. The sequenced sample consisted of sorted CD4+, CD8+, or CD8+CD57+ T cells (not recorded which) from PBMCs. The receptors were gathered from a human donor with aplastic anemia.

The chain links TRBV9 to TRBJ2-1; TRBD2 matches 13 bases. Looked up from germline, CDR1 is SGDLS and CDR2 is YYNGEE. The junction had 7 bases not matched to a gene; V was cut back by 9 bases and J by 4 bases. The CDR3 length is 15 residues. CDR3 DNA: TGTGCCATATACTCACTAGCGGGGGGGTACAATGAGCAGTTCTTC. Protein product: CAIYSLAGGYNEQFF.

The chain recombines TRBV2 with TRBJ2-4; D is ambiguous. Germline V gives CDR1 SNHLY, CDR2 FYNNEI. V was clipped by 1 base and J by 3 bases, with 4 bases between them. CDR3 size: 13 residues. The CDR3 loop reads CASSEGVKNIQYF. The CDR3 region has the DNA TGTGCCAGCAGTGAAGGGGTCAAAAACATTCAGTACTTC.

This clonotype came up a few times. CDR3 residues: CASSSGDNEQFF. The CDR3, as DNA: TGTGCCAGCAGTTCAGGGGACAATGAGCAGTTCTTC. The J gene is TRBJ2-1, the V gene TRBV2, with a weak D call TRBD1 (6 bases). The CDR3 totals 12 residues. The V end was cut by 5 bases, the J end by 5 bases, with 7 bases between. CDR1 is SNHLY and CDR2 is FYNNEI in the germline V gene.

The chain has TRBV20-1 and TRBJ1-2; no reliable D call. With 5 bases removed from V and 0 bases from J, the gap between germline ends came to 10 bases. In germline, CDR1 is DFQATT, CDR2 SNEGSKA (reference sequence). The CDR3 spans 13 residues. CDR3 sequence: CSAVNYSNYGYTF. In DNA form, the CDR3 reads TGCAGTGCTGTAAACTATTCTAACTATGGCTACACCTTC.

The chain links TRBV2 to TRBJ2-1; the D gene is possibly TRBD1 (6 bases). Per germline, CDR1 SNHLY and CDR2 FYNNEI. V dropped 1 base and J dropped 15 bases, with 16 bases sitting between them. The CDR3 is made up of 13 amino acids. The CDR3 nucleotides are TGTGCCAGCAGTGAAGGGAACTTCCCAGGGGCGTTCTTC. This translates into CASSEGNFPGAFF.

This chain joins TRBV7-3 and TRBJ2-1; 13 bases agree with TRBD2. After removal of 9 bases from V and 6 bases from J, the junction contained 2 bases not matched to a gene. The CDR3 runs 13 residues. Germline CDR1 SGHTA, CDR2 FQGTGA. CDR3 sequence reads: CASGTSGINEQFF. DNA for the CDR3: TGTGCCAGTGGGACTAGCGGGATCAATGAGCAGTTCTTC.

This clonotype was picked up a small number of times. J is TRBJ2-2 and V is TRBV6-4; possible D gene TRBD2, 6 bases. Germline CDR1 MRHNA, CDR2 SNTAGT. The CDR3 sequence is 15 residues long. V was clipped by 3 bases and J by 1 base, with 9 bases between them. The CDR3 bases are TGTGCCAGCAGTGAACGACTAGAGAACACCGGGGAGCTGTTTTTT. It encodes CASSERLENTGELFF.

V usage is TRBV20-1 and J usage is TRBJ2-5, with 11 bases fitting TRBD2. There are 14 residues in the CDR3. Trimming cost V 7 bases and J 5 bases; bases outside gene matches: 9. The germline CDR1 and CDR2 sequences are DFQATT and SNEGSKA (reference sequence). CDR3 region: CSGTPGLAVETQYF. In nucleotides, the CDR3 is TGCAGTGGGACCCCGGGACTAGCGGTTGAGACCCAGTACTTC.

V gene TRBV14 combines with J gene TRBJ2-7; 8 bases fit TRBD2. CDR1 is SGHDN, CDR2 FVKESK, per germline. The V and J ends lost 6 bases and 2 bases, in that order; junction bases with no gene match: 6. The CDR3 covers 14 residues. CDR3 sequence reads: CASSSGGTTYEQYF. CDR3 bases: TGTGCCAGCAGTTCGGGAGGGACCACCTACGAGCAGTACTTC.

Only a few counts were recorded for this clonotype. This may be a read error: a much more frequent sequence differs by one nucleotide. This chain connects TRBV6-9 to TRBJ1-2, with D hard to call. Germline V gives CDR1 MNHGY, CDR2 SVAAGI. Trimming pared 3 bases from V and 8 bases from J, leaving 13 bases between. The CDR3 runs to 13 residues. The CDR3 bases are TGTGCCAGCAGTTACGGTTCAGGCGGCGGCTACACCTTC. This sequence encodes CASSYGSGGGYTF.

V usage is TRBV12-3 or TRBV12-4 and J usage is TRBJ1-5; TRBD1 matches at 9 bases. The V gene end was trimmed by 7 bases and the J gene end by 11 bases; junction bases not matched to a gene: 15. The CDR3 runs to 15 residues. Here the CDR3 reads CASKPGTGWSETQHF. The CDR3 DNA reads TGTGCCAGCAAACCCGGGACAGGGTGGTCAGAGACCCAGCATTTT.

This clonotype was counted a few times. The rearrangement joins TRBV29-1 to TRBJ1-2; 12 bases are a match to TRBD1. Germline V gene lookup returns CDR1 SQVTM and CDR2 ANQGSEA. Unmatched junction bases numbered 13, after V lost 7 bases and J lost 7 bases. This CDR3 has 15 residues. The chain's CDR3 is CSGEGPGQGASGYTF. In nucleotides, the CDR3 is TGCAGCGGCGAAGGTCCGGGACAGGGGGCGAGTGGCTACACCTTC.

This chain connects TRBV25-1 to TRBJ2-7; D tentatively fits TRBD1 or TRBD2 (5 bases each). Trimming left V 8 bases short and J 7 bases short, with 15 bases between. The CDR3 length is 12 residues. Looked up from germline, CDR1 is MGHDK and CDR2 is SYGVNS. CDR3 nucleotide sequence: TGTGCCAGCTGGGGGAATATTGGAGAGCAGTACTTC. Residues: CASWGNIGEQYF.

This clonotype appeared many times. The chain is built from TRBV5-4 and TRBJ1-1; no definite D call. V lost 3 bases to trimming and J lost 0 bases, with 12 bases between them. This CDR3 region has 15 residues. The germline gives CDR1 SGHNT, CDR2 YYREEE (reference sequence). For the CDR3, the DNA is TGTGCCAGCAGCTCTTCTGGACGGATGAACACTGAAGCTTTCTTT. This codes for CASSSSGRMNTEAFF.

This clonotype was seen just once. J is TRBJ2-1 and V is TRBV20-1; 9 bases are a match to TRBD2. The germline CDR1 and CDR2 sequences are DFQATT and SNEGSKA (reference sequence). This CDR3 is 17 amino acids long. Losses at the gene ends were 1 base for V and 2 bases for J; bases not matched to a gene: 9. Here the CDR3 DNA reads TGCAGTGCTAGAGTTGGGTCCGGCGGGAGGGCCTACAATGAGCAGTTCTTC. Protein product: CSARVGSGGRAYNEQFF.

This chain joins TRBV9 and TRBJ2-6; D might be TRBD1 (6 bases). The V end lost 3 bases, the J end lost 2 bases, and 9 bases lay between the germline ends. From germline, CDR1 is SGDLS and CDR2 YYNGEE. The CDR3 consists of 15 residues. The CDR3 spells CASSAYRAGANVLTF. For the CDR3, the DNA is TGTGCCAGCAGCGCCTACAGGGCTGGGGCCAACGTCCTGACTTTC.

As for this clonotype: A much larger clone sits a single nucleotide away, making a read error possible. The genes are TRBV11-2 and TRBJ2-7; 10 bases agree with TRBD2. The CDR3 has 14 amino acids. The germline V gene encodes CDR1 SGHAT and CDR2 FQNNGV. With 4 bases clipped from V and 9 bases from J, the junction kept 9 bases outside the gene matches. The chain's CDR3 is CASSSVAGGHGQYF. In DNA form, the CDR3 reads TGTGCCAGCAGCTCCGTAGCGGGAGGACATGGGCAGTACTTC.

V and J are TRBV7-2 and TRBJ1-2; a weak D match, TRBD1 (6 bases). This CDR3 has 13 residues. From germline, CDR1 is SGHTA and CDR2 FQGNSA. Trimming pared 4 bases from V and 7 bases from J, leaving 13 bases between. The CDR3 reads CASSSQQGSGYTF. The DNA for the CDR3 is TGTGCCAGCAGCTCCCAACAGGGTAGTGGCTACACCTTC.

The J gene is TRBJ1-1, the V gene TRBV10-2; D is uncertain. Germline CDR1 and CDR2: WSHSY and SAAADI. V lost 2 bases to trimming and J lost 5 bases, with 18 bases between them. The CDR3 sequence is 16 residues long. The chain's CDR3 is CASSEGREWMGTEAFF. The CDR3 DNA reads as TGCGCCAGCAGTGAGGGTAGGGAATGGATGGGAACTGAAGCTTTCTTT.

This clonotype came up many times. The V gene is TRBV5-6, the J gene TRBJ1-6, with 9 bases identical to TRBD1. The V gene's germline CDR1 is SGHDT and CDR2 YYEEEE. The V gene end was trimmed by 0 bases and the J gene end by 7 bases; junction bases not matched to a gene: 5. This CDR3 is 16 amino acids long. Written as DNA, the CDR3 is TGTGCCAGCAGCTTGGATTCCGGGACAGGGAATTCACCCCTCCACTTT. Its protein product is CASSLDSGTGNSPLHF.

This clonotype was counted between two and nine times. The J gene is TRBJ2-3, the V gene TRBV7-8; 9 nucleotides align to TRBD2. Germline values: CDR1 SGHVS, CDR2 FQNEAQ. This CDR3 has 16 residues. The V and J ends lost 1 base and 2 bases, in that order; junction bases with no gene match: 4. CDR3 DNA: TGTGCCAGCAGCTTAGGGCTAGCGGGGATCACAGATACGCAGTATTTT. The encoded protein is CASSLGLAGITDTQYF.

The chain employs TRBV15 and TRBJ1-1; D is unresolved. The V gene lost 0 bases and the J gene lost 8 bases, with 13 bases spanning the gap. Germline CDR1 reads LNHNV; CDR2 reads YYDKDF (reference sequence). CDR3 length: 14 residues. The DNA of the CDR3 is TGTGCCACCAGCAGAGATTACCAGGACTCGGAAGCTTTCTTT. This codes for CATSRDYQDSEAFF.

The V gene is TRBV12-3 or TRBV12-4, the J gene TRBJ1-2, with 8 bases identical to TRBD1. This CDR3 is built from 14 residues. V was clipped by 6 bases and J by 6 bases; unmatched bases: 9. CDR3 sequence: CASRPQGVGNGYTF. CDR3 bases: TGTGCCAGCAGACCACAGGGGGTAGGGAATGGCTACACCTTC.

V usage is TRBV5-5 and J usage is TRBJ2-1; D not resolved. V was trimmed by 0 bases and J by 8 bases, leaving 6 bases between them. CDR3 size: 12 residues. CDR1 is SGHKS and CDR2 is YYEKEE in the germline V gene (reference sequence). In DNA form, the CDR3 reads TGTGCCAGCAGCTTGGAAGGATATGAGCAGTTCTTC. Amino acids: CASSLEGYEQFF.

This clonotype was seen ten or more times. The rearrangement uses TRBV4-1 and TRBJ2-1; 12 positions agree with TRBD2. Germline loops: CDR1 MGHRA, CDR2 YSYEKL. Losses at the gene ends were 2 bases for V and 6 bases for J; bases not matched to a gene: 11. This CDR3 is 18 amino acids long. The chain's CDR3 is CASSQTRTSGMWANEQFF. CDR3 sequence (DNA): TGCGCCAGCAGCCAAACTCGGACTAGCGGGATGTGGGCCAATGAGCAGTTCTTC.

CDR3 protein: CASSLGNSLYNSPLHF. The CDR3 nucleotides read TGTGCCAGCAGCTTGGGGAACTCCCTCTATAATTCACCCCTCCACTTT. The chain couples TRBV7-9 to TRBJ1-6; no clear D. Trimming cost V 3 bases and J 3 bases, with 12 bases left between them. Germline V gene data show CDR1 as SEHNR and CDR2 as FQNEAQ (reference sequence). There are 16 residues in the CDR3.

With respect to this clonotype: A read error may be the cause here, since a much bigger clone is one base away. The chain has TRBV5-5 and TRBJ1-3; 7 nucleotides agree with TRBD1. Per germline, CDR1 SGHKS and CDR2 YYEKEE (reference sequence). This CDR3 spans 14 amino acids. CDR3 in amino acids: CASSAGQVGSTIYF. CDR3 coding DNA: TGTGCCAGCAGCGCAGGACAGGTTGGAAGCACCATATATTTT.

The gene calls are TRBV20-1 and TRBJ1-1, with D unresolved. The CDR3 contains 14 residues. CDR1 and CDR2 (germline): DFQATT, SNEGSKA (reference sequence). V dropped 4 bases and J dropped 0 bases, with 12 bases sitting between them. The CDR3 is CSATRQGMNTEAFF. The DNA of the CDR3 is TGCAGTGCTACTCGACAAGGAATGAACACTGAAGCTTTCTTT.